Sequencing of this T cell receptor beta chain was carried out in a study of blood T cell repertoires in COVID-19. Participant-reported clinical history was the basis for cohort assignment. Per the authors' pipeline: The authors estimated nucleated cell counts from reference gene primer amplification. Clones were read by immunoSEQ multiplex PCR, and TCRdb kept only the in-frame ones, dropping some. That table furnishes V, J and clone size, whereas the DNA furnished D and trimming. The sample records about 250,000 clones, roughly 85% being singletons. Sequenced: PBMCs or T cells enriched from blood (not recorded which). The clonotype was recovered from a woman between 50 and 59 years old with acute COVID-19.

This CDR3 reads CASSLVRGGSSTGELFF. The CDR3 coding sequence is TGTGCCAGCAGCTTAGTTCGGGGGGGCTCGAGCACCGGGGAGCTGTTTTTT. This rearrangement joins TRBV11-2 to TRBJ2-2, with 8 bases fitting TRBD2. CDR1 SGHAT and CDR2 FQNNGV come from the germline V gene. The CDR3 loop spans 17 amino acids. The junction had 8 bases not matched to a gene; V was cut back by 1 base and J by 4 bases.